This TCR beta chain was found in a study of long-term antiretroviral therapy in people with HIV. Points from the study as a whole: The range of CDR3 lengths in HIV repertoires proved narrower than that found in controls.

The study drew at least one pre-ART and at least two post-ART PBMC samples from every donor. CDR1 is GTSNPN and CDR2 is SVGIG in the germline V gene (reference sequence). CDR3 length: 14 amino acids. V dropped 0 bases and J dropped 4 bases, with 12 bases sitting between them. A few counts support this clone. No antigen is known for it. Samples were assayed with immunoSEQ v3.0 at survey level. Produced via immunoSEQ multiplex PCR; TCRdb's table is partial and in-frame only. The table has around 40,000 clones, around 94% seen once; the top ten hold 3.6%. The source material was unsorted PBMCs, sampled 4.1 years after starting antiretroviral therapy. This TCR was recovered from a woman aged 50 to 60 with HIV. The chain links TRBV30 to TRBJ2-5; TRBD2 is a possible D gene (6 bases). The CDR3 DNA reads TGTGCCTGGAGTGTAATCGGGGGAGGAGAGACCCAGTACTTC. Its protein is CAWSVIGGGETQYF.